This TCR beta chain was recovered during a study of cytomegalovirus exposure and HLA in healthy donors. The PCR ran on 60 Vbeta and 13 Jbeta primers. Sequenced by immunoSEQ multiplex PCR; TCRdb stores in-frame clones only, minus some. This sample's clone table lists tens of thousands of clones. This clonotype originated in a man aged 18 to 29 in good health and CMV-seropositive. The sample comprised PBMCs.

The CDR3 DNA reads TGTGCCAGCAGCTTAGCGCGGGTATCTAGGACGAACACCGGGGAGCTGTTTTTT. Translated: CASSLARVSRTNTGELFF. The V call is TRBV7-8, the J call TRBJ2-2; D perhaps matches TRBD2 (5 bases). V gave up 0 bases and J gave up 0 bases, with 14 bases separating them. CDR1 SGHVS and CDR2 FQNEAQ come from the germline V gene. The CDR3 contains 18 residues.